Sequencing of this TCR beta chain was carried out in a study of T cell repertoires in cytomegalovirus infection. Overall study: Matching HLA type and CMV infection were both indicated by public TCR beta signatures.

This CDR3 is 15 amino acids long. With 1 base removed from V and 4 bases from J, the gap between germline ends came to 11 bases. Germline CDR1 SGHVS, CDR2 FQNEAQ. TCRdb analysed the reads with MiXCR anew, one entry per CDR3 protein. The profile shows around 900,000 distinct CDR3 sequences, around a third of them singletons. This clonotype came up a few times. Its antigen is not identified. This material consisted of cultured CD8+ T cells from PBMCs, taken from culture after CMV antigen stimulation. The chain joins TRBV7-8 to TRBJ1-5; D may be TRBD1 (5 bases). The TCR comes from a human donor in good health (CMV status not recorded). Some clones in this sample may be carry-over from other donors' samples. Here the CDR3 reads CASSLVGRANQPQHF. CDR3 nucleotides: TGTGCCAGCAGCTTAGTTGGCAGGGCTAATCAGCCCCAGCATTTT.